Below are 11 T cell receptor beta chains sequenced from a single sample in a study of T cells in Graves' hyperthyroidism and ophthalmopathy (dated 2019 in TCRdb). The library was built by means of multiplex PCR. For sequencing, an Illumina HiSeq 2000 was employed. The TCR beta CDR3 regions were amplified from RNA transcripts. The TCR CDR3 was subjected to a first round of RT-PCR using the HTBI primer set and the Qiagen OneStep RT-PCR kit. TCRdb trimmed public reads at Q25 via fastp, called clones via MiXCR and kept in-frame beta chains. Every entry covers one CDR3 protein and lists the most common genes and DNA from its rows. The sample table lists some 270,000 distinct CDR3 sequences, roughly a quarter of them with a count of one. The ten biggest clones cover 35% of the sample. Specimen: blood. These receptors were taken from a middle-aged woman with Graves' ophthalmopathy.

This chain's CDR3 is CASSFGRDYSYEQYF. In DNA, the CDR3 is TGTGCCAGCAGTTTTGGCCGGGACTACTCCTACGAGCAGTACTTC. The chain uses TRBV12-3 or TRBV12-4 and TRBJ2-7; 7 bases are a match to TRBD2. V shed 3 bases and J 0 bases; nucleotides not matched to a gene: 5. CDR3 length equals 15 residues.

At least ten counts were recorded for this clonotype. V usage is TRBV6-1 and J usage is TRBJ1-5; D is undetermined. Germline assignment: CDR1 MNHNS and CDR2 SASEGT. The V and J ends lost 2 bases and 5 bases respectively, with 7 bases between them. The CDR3 loop spans 13 amino acids. In DNA, the CDR3 is TGTGCCAGCAGTGAAATTTTGGATCAGCCCCAGCATTTT. It specifies CASSEILDQPQHF.

This clonotype was observed many times. The chain has TRBV29-1 and TRBJ2-5, with a possible D match to TRBD2 (7 bases). Trimming removed 4 bases at V and 1 base at J, with 19 bases between. This CDR3 is 16 amino acids long. From germline, CDR1 is SQVTM and CDR2 ANQGSEA. The CDR3 loop reads CSVVSWERGGQETQYF. Here the CDR3 DNA reads TGCAGCGTTGTTTCGTGGGAGAGGGGGGGCCAAGAGACCCAGTACTTC.

The table lists this clonotype with many counts. This chain links TRBV7-2 with TRBJ2-2; 11 bases agree with TRBD1. The CDR3 is made up of 19 amino acids. With 5 bases clipped from V and 5 bases from J, the junction kept 16 bases outside the gene matches. From germline, CDR1 is SGHTA and CDR2 FQGNSA. DNA of the CDR3: TGTGCCAGCAGCCCCGGGGCCCCCGTTGGGACAGGGGGAACCGGGGAGCTGTTTTTT. It specifies CASSPGAPVGTGGTGELFF.

This clonotype has at least ten counts. V and J are TRBV15 and TRBJ2-5, with 8 bases aligning to TRBD2. Germline V gene data show CDR1 as LNHNV and CDR2 as YYDKDF (reference sequence). Trimming took 1 base from V and 6 from J; bases not matched to a gene: 4. This CDR3 spans 14 amino acids. This CDR3 reads CATSRASGSQTQYF. CDR3 nucleotide sequence: TGTGCCACCAGCAGAGCCAGCGGGAGTCAGACCCAGTACTTC.

Regarding this clonotype: Germline and junction disagree at one end, which may indicate a read error. V and J are TRBV6-1 and TRBJ2-5; maybe TRBD2 (5 bases). The CDR3 contains 15 residues. CDR1 is MNHNS, CDR2 SASEGT, per germline. CDR3 nucleotide sequence: TGTGCCAGCAGTTTAGCGCGAGGGTCCGGAGCGACCCTGTACTTC. It is translated as CASSLARGSGATLYF.

The sample holds many counts of this clonotype. V is TRBV19 and J is TRBJ2-7; 8 positions agree with TRBD1. Trimming took 5 bases from V and 2 from J; bases not matched to a gene: 8. The CDR3 has 15 amino acids. The germline V gene has CDR1 LNHDA and CDR2 SQIVND (reference sequence). The CDR3: CASSLPGQAPYEQYF. CDR3 DNA: TGTGCCAGTAGTTTGCCGGGACAGGCACCCTACGAGCAGTACTTC.

This clonotype was observed at least ten times. The CDR3 sequence is CASSLALYTDTQYF. The CDR3 DNA reads as TGTGCCAGCAGCCTTGCACTGTACACAGATACGCAGTATTTT. The chain links TRBV28 to TRBJ2-3; D uncertain. CDR3 length: 14 residues. Trimming took off 6 bases at V and 2 bases at J, with 12 bases between the two ends. From germline, CDR1 is MDHEN and CDR2 SYDVKM.

This clonotype came up many times. This chain links TRBV11-1 with TRBJ1-1, with D possibly TRBD1 on 5 matching bases. CDR1 and CDR2 (germline): SGHAT, FQDESV (reference sequence). There are 12 residues in the CDR3. V lost 2 bases and J lost 8, with 9 bases in between. The CDR3 protein is CASSLLGGEAFF. The CDR3 bases are TGTGCCAGCAGCTTACTGGGGGGGGAAGCTTTCTTT.

This clonotype was observed at least ten times. The chain carries TRBV29-1 and TRBJ1-2, with D unresolved. Trimming took 5 bases from V and 6 from J, leaving 16 bases between them. Germline values: CDR1 SQVTM, CDR2 ANQGSEA. The CDR3 has 13 residues. The CDR3 DNA sequence: TGCAGCGTTAATTCCGGCGGGCCGCATGGCTACACCTTC. Amino acids: CSVNSGGPHGYTF.

In its sample, this clonotype was seen many times. The chain combines TRBV3-1 with TRBJ1-1; TRBD1 is a possible D gene (5 bases). V lost 0 bases and J lost 0, with 11 bases in between. This CDR3 spans 16 amino acids. Germline values: CDR1 LGHDT, CDR2 YNNKEL (reference sequence). This CDR3 reads CASSQEGTLMNTEAFF. The CDR3 bases are TGTGCCAGCAGCCAAGAGGGGACGCTCATGAACACTGAAGCTTTCTTT.